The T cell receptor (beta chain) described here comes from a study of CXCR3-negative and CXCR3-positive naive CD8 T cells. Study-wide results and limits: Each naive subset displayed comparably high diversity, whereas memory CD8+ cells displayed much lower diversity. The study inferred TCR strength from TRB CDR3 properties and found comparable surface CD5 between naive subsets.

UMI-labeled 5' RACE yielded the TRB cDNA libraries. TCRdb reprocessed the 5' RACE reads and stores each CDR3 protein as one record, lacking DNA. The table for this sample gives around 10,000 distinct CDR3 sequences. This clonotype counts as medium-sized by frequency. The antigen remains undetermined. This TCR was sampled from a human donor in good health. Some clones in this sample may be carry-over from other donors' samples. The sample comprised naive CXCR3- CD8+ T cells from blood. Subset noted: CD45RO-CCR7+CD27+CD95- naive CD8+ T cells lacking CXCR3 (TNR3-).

The chain's CDR3 is CSVEQGPEAFF. This chain connects TRBV29-1 to TRBJ1-1. The CDR3 totals 11 residues. The germline V gene has CDR1 SQVTM and CDR2 ANQGSEA.